A selection of T cell receptor beta chains follows, all from one sample in a study of identical twins. TCRdb re-derived calls from the 5' RACE reads in MiXCR, one entry per CDR3 protein. The sample yields 450,000 to 650,000 distinct CDR3 sequences, more than 9% seen once. This sample was shared with a second study, whose subject was yellow fever vaccine responses in identical twins.

The sequenced sample consisted of PBMCs. The receptor source for this set is a woman in her late teens or twenties in good health. Both conserved end residues are part of each CDR3. D genes are given only for firm matches. A clone size is listed for some rows: how often the clone was seen (once, few, many), or a class if it is expanded.

J gene: TRBJ2-2
CDR3 length: 17
V gene: TRBV21-1
D gene: NA
clone size: NA
CDR3 protein: CASSSQASGNPTGELFF
CDR3 DNA: TGTGCCAGCAGCTCCCAGGCTAGCGGGAATCCCACCGGGGAGCTGTTTTTT

J gene: TRBJ1-1
CDR3 length: 16
V gene: TRBV2
D gene: TRBD1
clone size: few
CDR3 protein: CASIGRDRGPNTEAFF
CDR3 DNA: TGTGCCAGCATAGGTAGGGACAGGGGTCCCAACACTGAAGCTTTCTTT

J gene: TRBJ2-7
CDR3 length: 15
V gene: TRBV7-9
D gene: TRBD1
clone size: NA
CDR3 protein: CASSLPDRVSYEQYF
CDR3 DNA: TGTGCCAGCAGCTTACCGGACAGGGTTTCCTACGAGCAGTACTTC

J gene: TRBJ2-1
CDR3 length: 14
V gene: TRBV29-1
D gene: NA
clone size: NA
CDR3 protein: CSVYFSMRYNEQFF
CDR3 DNA: TGCAGCGTTTACTTTTCTATGAGATACAATGAGCAGTTCTTC

J gene: TRBJ2-5
CDR3 length: 13
V gene: TRBV29-1
D gene: NA
clone size: NA
CDR3 protein: CSVEEGGVETQYF
CDR3 DNA: TGCAGCGTTGAAGAGGGCGGAGTGGAGACCCAGTACTTC

J gene: TRBJ2-5
CDR3 length: 14
V gene: TRBV20-1
D gene: TRBD1
clone size: few
CDR3 protein: CSATDRDPFWTQYF
CDR3 DNA: TGCAGTGCTACGGACAGGGATCCTTTCTGGACCCAGTACTTC

J gene: TRBJ2-7
CDR3 length: 16
V gene: TRBV6-2/TRBV6-3
D gene: NA
clone size: NA
CDR3 protein: CASSRDLAVAGYEQYF
CDR3 DNA: TGTGCCAGCAGTCGCGATTTAGCGGTAGCAGGCTACGAGCAGTACTTC

J gene: TRBJ2-2
CDR3 length: 12
V gene: TRBV4-2
D gene: NA
clone size: many
CDR3 protein: CASSQVAGELFF
CDR3 DNA: TGTGCCAGCAGCCAGGTGGCCGGGGAGCTGTTTTTT

J gene: TRBJ2-7
CDR3 length: 13
V gene: TRBV7-9
D gene: NA
clone size: many
CDR3 protein: CASSHKQGYEQYF
CDR3 DNA: TGTGCCAGCAGCCATAAACAAGGGTACGAGCAGTACTTC

J gene: TRBJ2-7
CDR3 length: 15
V gene: TRBV2
D gene: TRBD1
clone size: few
CDR3 protein: CASSEGQLVGYEQYF
CDR3 DNA: TGTGCCAGCAGTGAGGGACAGCTGGTCGGCTACGAGCAGTACTTC

J gene: TRBJ2-2
CDR3 length: 18
V gene: TRBV3-1
D gene: NA
clone size: NA
CDR3 protein: CACSQDFWERHGTGELFF
CDR3 DNA: TGTGCCTGCAGCCAAGATTTTTGGGAAAGGCATGGTACCGGGGAGCTGTTTTTT

J gene: TRBJ2-5
CDR3 length: 14
V gene: TRBV19
D gene: TRBD2
clone size: many
CDR3 protein: CASSVSGGQETQYF
CDR3 DNA: TGTGCCAGTAGTGTCTCGGGGGGTCAAGAGACCCAGTACTTC

J gene: TRBJ2-1
CDR3 length: 16
V gene: TRBV11-2
D gene: TRBD2
clone size: NA
CDR3 protein: CASSPRLAITYNEQFF
CDR3 DNA: TGTGCCAGCAGCCCTCGACTAGCGATCACCTACAATGAGCAGTTCTTC

J gene: TRBJ1-4
CDR3 length: 15
V gene: TRBV6-5
D gene: NA
clone size: many
CDR3 protein: CASSYWGRPNEKLFF
CDR3 DNA: TGTGCCAGCAGCTACTGGGGGCGGCCTAATGAAAAACTGTTTTTT

J gene: TRBJ2-3
CDR3 length: 16
V gene: TRBV27
D gene: NA
clone size: NA
CDR3 protein: CASSLTAGPPRLTQYF
CDR3 DNA: TGTGCCAGCAGTTTAACGGCAGGCCCCCCGCGTTTAACGCAGTATTTT

J gene: TRBJ2-7
CDR3 length: 15
V gene: TRBV2
D gene: TRBD2
clone size: NA
CDR3 protein: CASSSNRGVTYEQYF
CDR3 DNA: TGTGCCAGCAGTTCGAATCGGGGGGTGACCTACGAGCAGTACTTC

J gene: TRBJ2-1
CDR3 length: 14
V gene: TRBV10-3
D gene: TRBD2
clone size: many
CDR3 protein: CAISERGLANEQFF
CDR3 DNA: TGTGCCATCAGTGAAAGGGGACTAGCCAATGAGCAGTTCTTC

J gene: TRBJ2-3
CDR3 length: 14
V gene: TRBV12-3/TRBV12-4
D gene: TRBD2
clone size: many
CDR3 protein: CASTLGGSTDTQYF
CDR3 DNA: TGTGCCAGCACCTTGGGGGGGAGCACAGATACGCAGTATTTT

J gene: TRBJ2-3
CDR3 length: 15
V gene: TRBV6-1
D gene: NA
clone size: many
CDR3 protein: CASSLGRVSTDTQYF
CDR3 DNA: TGTGCCAGCAGCCTGGGACGGGTTAGCACAGATACGCAGTATTTT

J gene: TRBJ1-5
CDR3 length: 13
V gene: TRBV20-1
D gene: TRBD1
clone size: few
CDR3 protein: CSARGRDNQPQHF
CDR3 DNA: TGCAGTGCCAGGGGGAGGGACAATCAGCCCCAGCATTTT

J gene: TRBJ2-7
CDR3 length: 17
V gene: TRBV6-2/TRBV6-3
D gene: TRBD2
clone size: few
CDR3 protein: CASRRSGTSGSSYEQYF
CDR3 DNA: TGTGCCAGCAGACGTTCCGGGACTAGCGGGAGTTCCTACGAGCAGTACTTC

J gene: TRBJ1-6
CDR3 length: 15
V gene: TRBV15
D gene: NA
clone size: many
CDR3 protein: CATSRDGLPSSPLHF
CDR3 DNA: TGTGCCACCAGCAGAGATGGTCTCCCAAGTTCACCCCTCCACTTT

J gene: TRBJ2-7
CDR3 length: 14
V gene: TRBV20-1
D gene: NA
clone size: NA
CDR3 protein: CSARVGRGPYEQYF
CDR3 DNA: TGCAGTGCTAGAGTCGGGCGGGGGCCTTACGAGCAGTACTTC

J gene: TRBJ1-4
CDR3 length: 14
V gene: TRBV7-2
D gene: NA
clone size: few
CDR3 protein: CASSLLGWGEKLFF
CDR3 DNA: TGTGCCAGCAGCCTACTAGGGTGGGGTGAAAAACTGTTTTTT

J gene: TRBJ1-6
CDR3 length: 14
V gene: TRBV2
D gene: NA
clone size: NA
CDR3 protein: CASSERQGNSPLHF
CDR3 DNA: TGTGCCAGCAGTGAACGGCAGGGGAATTCACCCCTCCACTTT

J gene: TRBJ2-7
CDR3 length: 13
V gene: TRBV6-6
D gene: NA
clone size: NA
CDR3 protein: CASSYSNNQHQYF
CDR3 DNA: TGTGCCAGCAGTTACTCGAACAATCAACATCAGTACTTC

J gene: TRBJ2-7
CDR3 length: 16
V gene: TRBV7-2
D gene: TRBD2
clone size: many
CDR3 protein: CASSLDGTSGSYEQYF
CDR3 DNA: TGTGCCAGCAGCTTAGACGGGACTAGCGGCTCCTACGAGCAGTACTTC

J gene: TRBJ2-3
CDR3 length: 14
V gene: TRBV10-3
D gene: TRBD2
clone size: many
CDR3 protein: CAISSRGGQDTQYF
CDR3 DNA: TGTGCCATCAGTTCGCGGGGGGGCCAAGATACGCAGTATTTT

J gene: TRBJ2-7
CDR3 length: 13
V gene: TRBV20-1
D gene: NA
clone size: many
CDR3 protein: CSAMGRRTYEQYF
CDR3 DNA: TGCAGTGCCATGGGTCGGCGCACCTACGAGCAGTACTTC

J gene: TRBJ2-1
CDR3 length: 12
V gene: TRBV2
D gene: NA
clone size: NA
CDR3 protein: CVGGSPYNEQFF
CDR3 DNA: TGTGTAGGGGGAAGTCCCTACAATGAGCAGTTCTTC

J gene: TRBJ2-3
CDR3 length: 14
V gene: TRBV11-2
D gene: TRBD2
clone size: many
CDR3 protein: CAWGSGVLTDTQYF
CDR3 DNA: TGTGCCTGGGGTAGCGGGGTACTCACAGATACGCAGTATTTT

J gene: TRBJ2-7
CDR3 length: 17
V gene: TRBV27
D gene: TRBD1
clone size: few
CDR3 protein: CASSLGMGQGLDYEQYF
CDR3 DNA: TGTGCCAGCAGTTTAGGGATGGGACAGGGACTTGACTACGAGCAGTACTTC

J gene: TRBJ1-1
CDR3 length: 15
V gene: TRBV3-1
D gene: NA
clone size: few
CDR3 protein: CASSQEGKIRAEAFF
CDR3 DNA: TGTGCCAGCAGCCAAGAGGGGAAAATCAGGGCTGAAGCTTTCTTT

J gene: TRBJ1-1
CDR3 length: 15
V gene: TRBV7-3
D gene: NA
clone size: few
CDR3 protein: CASSLGPVMNTEAFF
CDR3 DNA: TGTGCCAGCAGCTTGGGTCCGGTAATGAACACTGAAGCTTTCTTT

J gene: TRBJ2-7
CDR3 length: 15
V gene: TRBV7-2
D gene: TRBD2
clone size: many
CDR3 protein: CASSLGGGFSYEQYF
CDR3 DNA: TGTGCCAGCAGCTTAGGCGGGGGGTTTTCCTACGAGCAGTACTTC

J gene: TRBJ2-1
CDR3 length: 14
V gene: TRBV20-1
D gene: TRBD2
clone size: few
CDR3 protein: CSARGAGVYNEQFF
CDR3 DNA: TGCAGTGCTAGAGGAGCGGGAGTTTACAATGAGCAGTTCTTC

J gene: TRBJ2-1
CDR3 length: 14
V gene: TRBV7-2
D gene: NA
clone size: NA
CDR3 protein: CASSLGGAPYEQFF
CDR3 DNA: TGTGCCAGCAGCTTAGGAGGGGCCCCCTATGAGCAGTTCTTC

J gene: TRBJ2-3
CDR3 length: 14
V gene: TRBV29-1
D gene: NA
clone size: NA
CDR3 protein: CSVEDGVREDTQYF
CDR3 DNA: TGCAGCGTTGAAGATGGGGTACGTGAGGATACGCAGTATTTT

J gene: TRBJ1-1
CDR3 length: 13
V gene: TRBV7-8
D gene: TRBD1
clone size: NA
CDR3 protein: CASSYDRDTEAFF
CDR3 DNA: TGTGCCAGCAGTTATGACAGGGACACTGAAGCTTTCTTT

J gene: TRBJ2-7
CDR3 length: 10
V gene: TRBV29-1
D gene: TRBD2
clone size: few
CDR3 protein: CSVGEGEQYF
CDR3 DNA: TGCAGCGTTGGGGAGGGAGAGCAGTACTTC

J gene: TRBJ1-1
CDR3 length: 13
V gene: TRBV29-1
D gene: TRBD1
clone size: many
CDR3 protein: CSVRTGEVTEAFF
CDR3 DNA: TGCAGCGTCCGGACAGGGGAGGTCACTGAAGCTTTCTTT

J gene: TRBJ2-6
CDR3 length: 15
V gene: TRBV7-2
D gene: NA
clone size: many
CDR3 protein: CASSRDGLRANVLTF
CDR3 DNA: TGTGCCAGCAGTCGGGACGGACTGAGGGCCAACGTCCTGACTTTC